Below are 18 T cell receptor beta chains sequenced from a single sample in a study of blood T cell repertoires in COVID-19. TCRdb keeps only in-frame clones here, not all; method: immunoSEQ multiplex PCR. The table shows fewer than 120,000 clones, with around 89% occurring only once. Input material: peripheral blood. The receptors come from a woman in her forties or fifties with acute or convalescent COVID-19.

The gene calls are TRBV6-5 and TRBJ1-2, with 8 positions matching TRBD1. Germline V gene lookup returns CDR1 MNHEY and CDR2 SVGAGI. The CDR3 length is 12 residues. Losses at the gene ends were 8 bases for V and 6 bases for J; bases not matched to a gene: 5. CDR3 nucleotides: TGTGCCAGCTCCAGGGGGCCGGATGGCTACACCTTC. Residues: CASSRGPDGYTF.

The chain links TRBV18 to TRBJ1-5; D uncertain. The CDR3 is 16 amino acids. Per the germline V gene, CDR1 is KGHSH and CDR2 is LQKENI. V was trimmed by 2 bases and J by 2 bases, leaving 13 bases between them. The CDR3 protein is CASSPAAGGRNQPQHF. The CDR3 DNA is TGTGCCAGCTCACCAGCTGCGGGTGGACGCAATCAGCCCCAGCATTTT.

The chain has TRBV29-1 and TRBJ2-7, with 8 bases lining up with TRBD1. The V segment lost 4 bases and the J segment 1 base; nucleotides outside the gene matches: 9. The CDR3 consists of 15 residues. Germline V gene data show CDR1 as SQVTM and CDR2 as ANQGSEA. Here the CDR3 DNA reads TGCAGCGTTGCGGCAGGGGGCCAGGGTTCCTACGAGCAGTACTTC. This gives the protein CSVAAGGQGSYEQYF.

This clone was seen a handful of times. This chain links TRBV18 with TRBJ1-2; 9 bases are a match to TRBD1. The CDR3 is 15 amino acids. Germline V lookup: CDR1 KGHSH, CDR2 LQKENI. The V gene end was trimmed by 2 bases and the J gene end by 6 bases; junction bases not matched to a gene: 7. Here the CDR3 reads CASSPNRGQSDGYTF. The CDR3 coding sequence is TGTGCCAGCTCACCAAACAGGGGGCAGTCAGATGGCTACACCTTC.

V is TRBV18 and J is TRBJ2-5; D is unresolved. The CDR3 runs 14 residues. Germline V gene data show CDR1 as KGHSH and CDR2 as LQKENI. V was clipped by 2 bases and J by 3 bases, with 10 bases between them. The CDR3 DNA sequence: TGTGCCAGCTCACCAGACAAAACTGAAGAGACCCAGTACTTC. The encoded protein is CASSPDKTEETQYF.

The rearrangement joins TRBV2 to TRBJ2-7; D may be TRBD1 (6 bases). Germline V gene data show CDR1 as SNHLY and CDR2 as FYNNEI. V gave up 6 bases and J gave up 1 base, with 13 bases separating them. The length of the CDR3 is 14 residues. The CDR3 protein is CASSPDRRSYEQYF. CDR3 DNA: TGTGCCAGCAGCCCAGACAGGCGATCCTACGAGCAGTACTTC.

CDR3 nucleotides: TGTGCCAGCAGCGAGCGGACGGTGAACACTGAAGCTTTCTTT. This translates into CASSERTVNTEAFF. This chain joins TRBV3-1 (or the pseudogene TRBV3-2) and TRBJ1-1; unclear D gene. Germline-derived CDR1 and CDR2 are LGHDT and YNNKEL (reference sequence). This CDR3 has 14 amino acids. V lost 5 bases, J lost 0 bases, and 10 bases lay in between.

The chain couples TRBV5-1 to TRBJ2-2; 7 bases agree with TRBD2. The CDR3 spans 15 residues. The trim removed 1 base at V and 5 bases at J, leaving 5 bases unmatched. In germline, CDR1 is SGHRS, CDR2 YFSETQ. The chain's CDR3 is CASSLPGAGTGELFF. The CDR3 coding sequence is TGCGCCAGCAGCTTGCCGGGAGCGGGAACCGGGGAGCTGTTTTTT.

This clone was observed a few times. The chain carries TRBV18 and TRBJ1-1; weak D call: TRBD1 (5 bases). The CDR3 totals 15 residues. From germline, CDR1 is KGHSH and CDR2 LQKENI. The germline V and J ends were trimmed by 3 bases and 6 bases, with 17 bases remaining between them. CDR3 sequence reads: CASSPDWRWGAEAFF. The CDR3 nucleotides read TGTGCCAGCTCACCCGACTGGAGATGGGGCGCTGAAGCTTTCTTT.

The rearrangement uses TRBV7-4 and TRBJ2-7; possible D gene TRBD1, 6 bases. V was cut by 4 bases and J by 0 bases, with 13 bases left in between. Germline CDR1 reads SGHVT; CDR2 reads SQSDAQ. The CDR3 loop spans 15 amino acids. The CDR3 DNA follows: TGTGCCAGCAGCTCCGGACAGTGCAGCTCCTACGAGCAGTACTTC. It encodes CASSSGQCSSYEQYF.

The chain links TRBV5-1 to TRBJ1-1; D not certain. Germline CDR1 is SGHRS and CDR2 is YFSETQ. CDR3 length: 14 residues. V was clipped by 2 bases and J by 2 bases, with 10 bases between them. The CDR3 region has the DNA TGCGCCAGCAGCTTCGCGACAAGAAACACTGAAGCTTTCTTT. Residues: CASSFATRNTEAFF.

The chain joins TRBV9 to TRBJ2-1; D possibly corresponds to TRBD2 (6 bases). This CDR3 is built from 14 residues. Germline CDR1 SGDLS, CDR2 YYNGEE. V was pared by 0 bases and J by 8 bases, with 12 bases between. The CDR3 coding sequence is TGTGCCAGCAGCGTAGAGGAGGGTCGGGATGAGCAGTTCTTC. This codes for CASSVEEGRDEQFF.

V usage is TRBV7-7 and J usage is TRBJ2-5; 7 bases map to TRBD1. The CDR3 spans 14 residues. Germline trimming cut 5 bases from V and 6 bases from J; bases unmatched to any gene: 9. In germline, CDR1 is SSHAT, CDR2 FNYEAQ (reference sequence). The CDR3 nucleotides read TGTGCCAGCAGCAAAGATGACAGGGTAAAGACCCAGTACTTC. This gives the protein CASSKDDRVKTQYF. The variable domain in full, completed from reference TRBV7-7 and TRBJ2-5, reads GAGVSQSPRYKVTKRGQDVTLRCDPISSHATLYWYQQALGQGPEFLTYFNYEAQPDKSGLPSDRFSAERPEGSISTLTIQRTEQRDSAMYRCASSKDDRVKTQYFGPGTRLLVL.

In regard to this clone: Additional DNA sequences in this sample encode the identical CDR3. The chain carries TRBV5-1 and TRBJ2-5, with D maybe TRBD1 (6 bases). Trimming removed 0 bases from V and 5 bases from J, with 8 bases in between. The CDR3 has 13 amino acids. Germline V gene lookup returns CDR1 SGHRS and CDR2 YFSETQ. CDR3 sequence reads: CASSLGGGETQYF. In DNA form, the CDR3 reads TGCGCCAGCAGCTTGGGAGGGGGTGAGACCCAGTACTTC.

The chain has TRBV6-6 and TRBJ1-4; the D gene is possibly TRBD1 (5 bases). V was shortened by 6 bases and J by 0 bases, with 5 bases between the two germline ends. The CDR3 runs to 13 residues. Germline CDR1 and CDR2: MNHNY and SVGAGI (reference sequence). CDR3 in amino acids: CASRGATNEKLFF. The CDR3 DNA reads TGTGCCAGCAGAGGGGCAACTAATGAAAAACTGTTTTTT.

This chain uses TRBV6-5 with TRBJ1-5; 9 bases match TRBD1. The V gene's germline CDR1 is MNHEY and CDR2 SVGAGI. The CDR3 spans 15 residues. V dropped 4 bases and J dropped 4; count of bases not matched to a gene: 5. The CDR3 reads CASSSDRGENQPQHF. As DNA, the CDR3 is TGTGCCAGCAGTTCGGACAGGGGAGAGAATCAGCCCCAGCATTTT.

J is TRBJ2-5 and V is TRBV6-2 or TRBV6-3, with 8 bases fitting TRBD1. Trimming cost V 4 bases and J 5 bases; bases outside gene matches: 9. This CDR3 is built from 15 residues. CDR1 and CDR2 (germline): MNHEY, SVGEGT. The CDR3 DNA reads TGTGCCAGCAGTTTCGCCGGGACAGGCCTGGAGACCCAGTACTTC. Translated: CASSFAGTGLETQYF.

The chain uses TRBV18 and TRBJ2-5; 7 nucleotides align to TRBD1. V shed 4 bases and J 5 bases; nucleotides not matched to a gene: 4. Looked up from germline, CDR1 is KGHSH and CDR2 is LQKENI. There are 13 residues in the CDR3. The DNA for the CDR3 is TGTGCCAGCTCACAGGGGGCGGTGGAGACCCAGTACTTC. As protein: CASSQGAVETQYF.